In this sample, the clone carrying this T cell receptor beta chain turned up once. What it binds is not known. The entry originates in a study of breast tumors, draining lymph nodes, adjacent tissues. General study findings and limits: Tumors had less TCR diversity than lymph nodes, more than nontumor tissue.

Germline CDR1 is LNHDA and CDR2 is SQIVND (reference sequence). This CDR3 region has 15 residues. Trimming at V came to 5 bases and at J to 6 bases, leaving 9 bases not matched to a gene. Samples came from axillary lymph nodes draining the breast cancer. TCRdb ran MiXCR on the multiplex PCR reads and lists one entry per CDR3 protein. In the table there are approximately 210,000 distinct CDR3 sequences, nearly 35% of which are singletons. This rearrangement joins TRBV19 to TRBJ2-7, with 11 positions matching TRBD1. Sequenced: axillary lymph node tissue. This clonotype originated in a female donor with breast cancer. Some clones in this sample may be carry-over from other donors' samples. The CDR3, as DNA: TGTGCCAGTAGTGGATTACCCGGGACAGGGGGCGAGCAGTACTTC. This gives the protein CASSGLPGTGGEQYF. Using reference TRBV19 and TRBJ2-7 for the parts outside the CDR3, the full variable domain is DGGITQSPKYLFRKEGQNVTLSCEQNLNHDAMYWYRQDPGQGLRLIYYSQIVNDFQKGDIAEGYSVSREKKESFPLTVTSAQKNPTAFYLCASSGLPGTGGEQYFGPGTRLTVT.